This entry features one T cell receptor beta chain sequence. Its antigen is not known. With 4 bases removed from V and 5 bases from J, the gap between germline ends came to 9 bases. The germline gives CDR1 SQVTM, CDR2 ANQGSEA. CDR3 size: 12 residues. The source of the sample is a study of shared clonotypes between healthy human individuals. Study-level points and caveats: Memory subsets had estimated richness that was generally smaller than that of naive subsets.

Naive CD45RA+ and memory CD45RA-negative subsets were split from CD4+ cells. Original processing notes: Filtering differed for immunoSEQ, which gave only junction sequences without quality scores. Here immunoSEQ multiplex PCR was the method, and the copy in TCRdb shows in-frame clones only, minus some. The V and J calls and the clone size are those of that table, but D and trimming were determined from the DNA. The table shows about 1.5 million clones, with approximately 96% occurring only once. This clonotype originated in a man aged 30 to 45 in good health. The V gene is TRBV29-1, the J gene TRBJ2-1, with D maybe TRBD1 (5 bases). Sequenced: naive CD4+ T cells sorted from blood. The subset: CD45RA+ positively selected. This chain's CDR3 is CSVARGNNEQFF. DNA of the CDR3: TGCAGCGTTGCAAGGGGTAACAATGAGCAGTTCTTC.